This TCR beta chain originates from a study of cytomegalovirus exposure and HLA in healthy donors. The CDR3 is 13 amino acids. The germline gives CDR1 SGHNT, CDR2 YENEEA. The V and J ends lost 1 base and 9 bases respectively, with 10 bases between them. The PCR was carried out with 60 Vbeta primers and 13 Jbeta primers. Clones were sequenced by immunoSEQ multiplex PCR, and TCRdb holds only the in-frame ones, with some missing. The table lists some 170,000 clones, 75% to 80% of them singletons. The gene calls are TRBV11-3 and TRBJ2-1, with D maybe TRBD2 (6 bases). This clonotype originated in a man aged 40-50 years in good health and CMV-seropositive. Sample: PBMCs. The CDR3 sequence is CASSLVPGVEQFF. The CDR3, as DNA: TGTGCCAGCAGCTTAGTACCGGGAGTTGAGCAGTTCTTC.